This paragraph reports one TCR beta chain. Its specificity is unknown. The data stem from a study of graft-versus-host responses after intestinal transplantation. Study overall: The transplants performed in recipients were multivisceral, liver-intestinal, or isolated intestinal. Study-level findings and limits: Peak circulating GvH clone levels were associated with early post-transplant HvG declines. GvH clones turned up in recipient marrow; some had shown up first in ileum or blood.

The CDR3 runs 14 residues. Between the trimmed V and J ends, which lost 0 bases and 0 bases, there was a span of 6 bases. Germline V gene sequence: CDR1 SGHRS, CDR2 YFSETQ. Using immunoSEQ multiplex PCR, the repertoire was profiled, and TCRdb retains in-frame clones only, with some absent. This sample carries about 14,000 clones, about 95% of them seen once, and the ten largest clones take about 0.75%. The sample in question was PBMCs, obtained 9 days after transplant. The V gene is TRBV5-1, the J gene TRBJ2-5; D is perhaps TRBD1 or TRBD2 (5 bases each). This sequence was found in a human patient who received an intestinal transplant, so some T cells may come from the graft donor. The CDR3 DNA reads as TGCGCCAGCAGCTTGGGGGGGAACCAAGAGACCCAGTACTTC. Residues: CASSLGGNQETQYF.